The next 30 T cell receptor beta chains were all read from a single sample in a study of T cells in Graves' hyperthyroidism and ophthalmopathy. Authors of the study amplified TCR beta CDR3 regions from RNA transcripts. In the first-round RT-PCR of the TCR CDR3, the HTBI primer set was used. TCRdb analysed the multiplex PCR reads with MiXCR anew, one entry per CDR3 protein. This sample has roughly 180,000 distinct CDR3 sequences, with about 9.4% found just once. Sequencing used blood. These TCRs come from a woman in her late teens or twenties with Graves' hyperthyroidism that later progressed to Graves' ophthalmopathy.

This clonotype has at least ten counts. This chain joins TRBV20-1 and TRBJ2-7; no definite D call. This CDR3 spans 11 amino acids. Between the trimmed V and J ends, which lost 1 base and 3 bases, there was a span of 4 bases. Germline V gives CDR1 DFQATT, CDR2 SNEGSKA (reference sequence). This CDR3 reads CSARVDYEQYF. The DNA for the CDR3 is TGCAGTGCTAGAGTTGACTACGAGCAGTACTTC.

This clonotype was detected many times. V and J are TRBV20-1 and TRBJ2-3, with D hard to call. The length of the CDR3 is 11 residues. Per the germline V gene, CDR1 is DFQATT and CDR2 is SNEGSKA (reference sequence). Deletions cut 7 bases from V and 4 bases from J, with 9 bases between. CDR3 sequence reads: CSVAAADTQYF. CDR3 in DNA: TGCAGTGTCGCAGCCGCAGATACGCAGTATTTT.

This clonotype appeared many times. V usage is TRBV5-6 and J usage is TRBJ1-6; D unresolved. The CDR3 has 14 residues. V gave up 6 bases and J gave up 10 bases, with 17 bases separating them. CDR1 is SGHDT, CDR2 YYEEEE, per germline. The DNA for the CDR3 is TGTGCCAGCACTAACCCCGCCGGGAGATCACCCCTCCACTTT. Its translation is CASTNPAGRSPLHF.

This clonotype was recorded at least ten times. This rearrangement joins TRBV27 to TRBJ2-3; D is unclear. V gave up 3 bases and J gave up 2 bases, with 9 bases separating them. This CDR3 has 14 amino acids. Germline V gene lookup returns CDR1 MNHEY and CDR2 SMNVEV (reference sequence). CDR3 DNA sequence: TGTGCCAGCAGTTTCGGCCTTTCCACAGATACGCAGTATTTT. Translation gives CASSFGLSTDTQYF.

Many counts were recorded for this clonotype. The chain is built from TRBV11-2 and TRBJ2-1; 10 bases are a match to TRBD1. V shed 5 bases, J shed 8 bases, and the junction held 6 bases outside the gene matches. Germline CDR1 SGHAT, CDR2 FQNNGV. CDR3 length: 14 residues. The DNA of the CDR3 is TGTGCCAGCAGCCGTACCGGGACAGGGGATGAGCAGTTCTTC. It yields the protein CASSRTGTGDEQFF.

The rearrangement links TRBV19 to TRBJ2-3, with D maybe TRBD2 (6 bases). Germline V gives CDR1 LNHDA, CDR2 SQIVND (reference sequence). Trimming took 4 bases from V and 2 from J, leaving 13 bases between them. The CDR3 is 15 residues long. DNA of the CDR3: TGTGCCAGTAGTAGCGGGGCTCGATTCACAGATACGCAGTATTTT. This codes for CASSSGARFTDTQYF.

The J gene is TRBJ1-2, the V gene TRBV6-5; D possibly corresponds to TRBD1 (5 bases). This CDR3 has 14 residues. V was pared by 0 bases and J by 9 bases, with 14 bases between. CDR1 and CDR2 (germline): MNHEY, SVGAGI. The CDR3 DNA is TGTGCCAGCAGTTACTCGCGGGGTCAGGGTAGCTACACCTTC. It is translated as CASSYSRGQGSYTF.

This clonotype has at least ten counts. This chain uses TRBV19 with TRBJ1-1; D perhaps matches TRBD1 (6 bases). The CDR3 is 15 residues long. Trimming took off 4 bases at V and 3 bases at J, with 15 bases between the two ends. Germline V lookup: CDR1 LNHDA, CDR2 SQIVND (reference sequence). The CDR3 here is CASSRVQGRDTEAFF. The CDR3 nucleotides read TGTGCCAGTAGTAGGGTTCAGGGGCGGGACACTGAAGCTTTCTTT.

In its sample, this clonotype was seen many times. The rearrangement joins TRBV11-2 to TRBJ2-4; 16 bases are shared with TRBD2. Germline trimming cut 1 base from V and 8 bases from J; bases unmatched to any gene: 8. Germline loops: CDR1 SGHAT, CDR2 FQNNGV. CDR3 length: 18 amino acids. CDR3 nucleotides: TGTGCCAGCAGCTTAGGCCCGGGACTAGCGGGGGGGCGTGACATTCAGTACTTC. As protein: CASSLGPGLAGGRDIQYF.

This clonotype was observed at least ten times. The chain couples TRBV7-9 to TRBJ1-5; TRBD1 agrees at 10 bases. This CDR3 region has 15 residues. CDR1 and CDR2 from the germline V gene are SEHNR and FQNEAQ (reference sequence). V lost 4 bases and J lost 6; bases outside the gene matches: 6. In DNA, the CDR3 is TGTGCCAGCAGCTCGACAGGGGGCATGAGTCAGCCCCAGCATTTT. It codes for CASSSTGGMSQPQHF.

The table lists this clonotype with many counts. J is TRBJ1-4 and V is TRBV20-1; D might be TRBD1 (5 bases). Germline V gene lookup returns CDR1 DFQATT and CDR2 SNEGSKA (reference sequence). This CDR3 is 17 amino acids long. V was cut by 0 bases and J by 7 bases, with 21 bases left in between. The CDR3 here is CSARDSGWQARGEKLFF. CDR3 DNA sequence: TGCAGTGCTAGAGATTCAGGCTGGCAGGCTAGGGGTGAAAAACTGTTTTTT.

This clonotype was counted only a few times. The chain couples TRBV5-1 to TRBJ2-2, with 7 bases lining up with TRBD1. Germline assignment: CDR1 SGHRS and CDR2 YFSETQ. The V gene end was trimmed by 4 bases and the J gene end by 3 bases; junction bases not matched to a gene: 3. The CDR3 runs 14 residues. The CDR3 sequence: CASSGTDYTGELFF. Here the CDR3 DNA reads TGCGCCAGCAGCGGGACAGACTACACCGGGGAGCTGTTTTTT.

This clonotype was counted at least ten times. V is TRBV20-1 and J is TRBJ1-2, with 9 positions matching TRBD1. The CDR3 loop spans 15 amino acids. The germline CDR1 and CDR2 sequences are DFQATT and SNEGSKA (reference sequence). Germline trimming cut 2 bases from V and 5 bases from J; bases unmatched to any gene: 9. The CDR3 here is CSARRRDRALYGYTF. The CDR3 nucleotides are TGCAGTGCTAGAAGGAGGGACAGGGCTCTATATGGCTACACCTTC.

This clonotype was seen ten or more times. The chain has TRBV29-1 and TRBJ2-1, with 7 bases fitting TRBD2. This CDR3 region has 13 residues. V shed 8 bases and J 7 bases; nucleotides not matched to a gene: 11. Germline V gene lookup returns CDR1 SQVTM and CDR2 ANQGSEA. The CDR3 sequence is CSLGPSAGNEQFF. The DNA of the CDR3 is TGCAGCCTGGGTCCCTCAGCGGGGAATGAGCAGTTCTTC.

Ten or more counts support this clonotype. The rearrangement joins TRBV6-1 to TRBJ2-1; the match to TRBD2 covers 9 bases. The CDR3 spans 16 residues. The V and J ends lost 3 bases and 1 base, in that order; junction bases with no gene match: 4. Per germline, CDR1 MNHNS and CDR2 SASEGT. The CDR3 region is CASSDSAGGSYNEQFF. The CDR3 nucleotides are TGTGCCAGCAGTGATTCGGCGGGAGGGTCCTACAATGAGCAGTTCTTC.

The V and J genes are TRBV6-2 or TRBV6-3 and TRBJ2-1, with 7 nucleotides matching TRBD1. The V gene end was trimmed by 2 bases and the J gene end by 4 bases; junction bases not matched to a gene: 5. The CDR3 runs to 15 residues. Germline CDR1 and CDR2: MNHEY and SVGEGT. The CDR3 here is CASSYRGLLYNEQFF. The CDR3 DNA sequence: TGTGCCAGCAGTTACAGGGGGCTTTTGTACAATGAGCAGTTCTTC.

This clonotype appeared many times. The chain carries TRBV29-1 and TRBJ2-5; 9 bases fit TRBD2. J was trimmed by 7 bases and V by 3 bases; bases with no gene match: 9. The CDR3 sequence is 14 residues long. Germline V gene lookup returns CDR1 SQVTM and CDR2 ANQGSEA. The CDR3 nucleotides read TGCAGCGTTGATGAGGCGGGGGGGCTTGGGACCCAGTACTTC. Protein product: CSVDEAGGLGTQYF.

In nucleotides, the CDR3 is TGTGCCAGCAGCTTGGACGCACCCTATGGCTACACCTTC. Protein product: CASSLDAPYGYTF. The chain is built from TRBV7-9 and TRBJ1-2; D is undetermined. The length of the CDR3 is 13 residues. CDR1 SEHNR and CDR2 FQNEAQ come from the germline V gene (reference sequence). V was pared by 3 bases and J by 4 bases, with 9 bases between.

This clonotype was seen a few times. This chain links TRBV4-1 with TRBJ1-5; no definite D call. CDR3 length: 14 residues. Germline CDR1 MGHRA, CDR2 YSYEKL. V was trimmed by 4 bases and J by 4 bases, leaving 11 bases between them. The CDR3 protein is CASSRGGRNQPQHF. The CDR3 DNA reads TGCGCCAGCAGCCGAGGAGGCAGAAATCAGCCCCAGCATTTT.

This clonotype was detected only a few times. V usage is TRBV18 and J usage is TRBJ1-3, with TRBD1 as a possible D gene (6 bases). V was cut by 4 bases and J by 2 bases, with 6 bases left in between. There are 13 residues in the CDR3. The germline CDR1 and CDR2 sequences are KGHSH and LQKENI. The CDR3 spells CASSQGAGNTIYF. CDR3 nucleotides: TGTGCCAGCTCACAGGGGGCTGGAAACACCATATATTTT.

This clonotype is deemed hyperexpanded (1% or more). The chain employs TRBV28 and TRBJ1-2; tentative D call: TRBD1 (6 bases). The CDR3 covers 17 residues. V lost 7 bases to trimming and J lost 4 bases, with 25 bases between them. Germline V gene data show CDR1 as MDHEN and CDR2 as SYDVKM. This chain's CDR3 is CASMKVTGTPFGYGYTF. The CDR3 DNA sequence: TGTGCCAGCATGAAGGTTACCGGGACACCCTTTGGCTATGGCTACACCTTC.

This clonotype was found a few times. The V call is TRBV9, the J call TRBJ2-2; 8 positions agree with TRBD2. V lost 7 bases to trimming and J lost 1 base; unmatched junction nucleotides: 6. Germline V CDR1 and CDR2: SGDLS, YYNGEE. The CDR3 has 15 residues. In nucleotides, the CDR3 is TGTGCCAGCTCCGGGCTAGCGGGGAACACCGGGGAGCTGTTTTTT. This encodes CASSGLAGNTGELFF.

There are many counts of this clonotype. The V call is TRBV2, the J call TRBJ1-4, with D possibly being TRBD1 (5 bases). Per the germline V gene, CDR1 is SNHLY and CDR2 is FYNNEI. This CDR3 region has 13 residues. The V gene lost 6 bases and the J gene lost 8 bases, with 13 bases spanning the gap. The CDR3 coding sequence is TGTGCCAGCAGCACAGGTCCGGAAGAAAAACTGTTTTTT. Translation: CASSTGPEEKLFF.

The rearrangement joins TRBV5-6 to TRBJ2-2; perhaps TRBD1 as D (5 bases). The CDR3 loop spans 17 amino acids. V gave up 4 bases and J gave up 1 base, with 17 bases separating them. Germline loops: CDR1 SGHDT, CDR2 YYEEEE. The CDR3 region is CASSPIERRGNTGELFF. For the CDR3, the DNA is TGTGCCAGCAGCCCAATCGAGCGAAGGGGGAACACCGGGGAGCTGTTTTTT.

This clonotype was seen at least ten times. The genes are TRBV27 and TRBJ2-5; D uncertain. The germline CDR1 and CDR2 sequences are MNHEY and SMNVEV (reference sequence). Trimming removed 1 base from V and 1 base from J, with 10 bases in between. CDR3 length: 15 residues. The CDR3, as DNA: TGTGCCAGCAGTTTATTCGGGCGGATCCAAGAGACCCAGTACTTC. This sequence encodes CASSLFGRIQETQYF.

The sample holds many counts of this clonotype. The rearrangement links TRBV19 to TRBJ2-7, with D perhaps matching TRBD1 or TRBD2 (6 bases each). This CDR3 is built from 14 residues. Germline V gene sequence: CDR1 LNHDA, CDR2 SQIVND (reference sequence). V lost 3 bases and J lost 3, with 12 bases in between. The CDR3 nucleotides are TGTGCCAGTAGTATCTCCGAGGGGGGCTACGAGCAGTACTTC. This encodes CASSISEGGYEQYF.

This clonotype came up many times. The chain couples TRBV19 to TRBJ1-1; 10 nucleotides line up with TRBD1. Per germline, CDR1 LNHDA and CDR2 SQIVND (reference sequence). This CDR3 contains 15 residues. With 5 bases clipped from V and 6 bases from J, the junction kept 9 bases outside the gene matches. The CDR3 DNA reads TGTGCCAGTAGTCCGCCGGACAGGGGGTTTTCTGAAGCTTTCTTT. This encodes CASSPPDRGFSEAFF.

This clonotype came up many times. The chain recombines TRBV7-9 with TRBJ2-5; 9 nucleotides align to TRBD1. This CDR3 has 14 residues. Per the germline V gene, CDR1 is SEHNR and CDR2 is FQNEAQ (reference sequence). J was trimmed by 3 bases and V by 1 base; bases with no gene match: 0. The CDR3 spells CASSLGTGEETQYF. Written as DNA, the CDR3 is TGTGCCAGCAGCTTAGGGACAGGGGAAGAGACCCAGTACTTC.

The V gene is TRBV5-1, the J gene TRBJ2-1; 8 nucleotides match TRBD1. Germline V CDR1 and CDR2: SGHRS, YFSETQ. The V segment lost 0 bases and the J segment 7 bases; nucleotides outside the gene matches: 9. There are 16 residues in the CDR3. This chain's CDR3 is CASSLVGTGLGNEQFF. CDR3 nucleotide sequence: TGCGCCAGCAGCTTGGTGGGGACAGGTCTCGGGAATGAGCAGTTCTTC. The full variable domain, in which reference TRBV5-1 and TRBJ2-1 provide the parts outside the CDR3, is KAGVTQTPRYLIKTRGQQVTLSCSPISGHRSVSWYQQTPGQGLQFLFEYFSETQRNKGNFPGRFSGRQFSNSRSEMNVSTLELGDSALYLCASSLVGTGLGNEQFFGPGTRLTVL.

Ten or more counts support this clonotype. The V call is TRBV24-1, the J call TRBJ2-7; possibly TRBD2 for D (6 bases). V lost 4 bases and J lost 7, with 13 bases in between. The CDR3 loop spans 13 amino acids. From germline, CDR1 is KGHDR and CDR2 SFDVKD. The DNA of the CDR3 is TGTGCCACCAGTGACTCCGAGCGGGTGGAGCAGTACTTC. Encoded protein: CATSDSERVEQYF.